This T cell receptor beta chain was sequenced for a study of human T cells and chemical hapten exposure. For the study at large: Mostly female, the patients presented with alopecia areata, totalis or universalis.

V was pared by 4 bases and J by 7 bases, with 16 bases between. CDR3 length: 15 residues. CDR1 LGHNA and CDR2 YNFKEQ come from the germline V gene. Library preparation tagged each individual cDNA molecule with a unique molecular identifier. One entry per CDR3 protein results from TCRdb running MiXCR on the RACE reads. The table lists tens of thousands of distinct CDR3 sequences, under 11% of them singletons. Time point reported: patch test 2, 6 weeks after DPC sensitization. The treatment is: therapeutic diphenylcyclopropenone sensitization with weekly scalp DPC. RNA extraction used unfractionated whole blood as the source of total RNA. This clonotype was seen a few times.

Sequencing used whole blood, obtained in connection with sensitization to the hapten diphenylcyclopropenone (DPC). V is TRBV4-2 and J is TRBJ1-4; D unclear. The sequence came from a woman between 50 and 59 years old with alopecia areata. Some clones in this sample may be carry-over from other donors' samples. The CDR3 nucleotides are TGTGCCAGCAGCCGAGCGGCGGGTGTGGGTGAAAAACTGTTTTTT. Its translation: CASSRAAGVGEKLFF.